This T cell receptor beta chain comes out of a study of T cells in Graves' hyperthyroidism and ophthalmopathy. About the research overall: The blood sample was taken at first diagnosis, before treatment began. Study-wide results and caveats: Ophthalmopathy could be told apart from stable hyperthyroidism with a 13 V-J model.

Amplification targeted TCR beta CDR3 regions from RNA transcripts. The TCR CDR3 was amplified in a first-round RT-PCR using the HTBI primer set. TCRdb reprocessed the multiplex PCR reads via MiXCR and lists one record per CDR3 protein. This sample has about 740,000 distinct CDR3 sequences, with 13% to 15% found just once. The PBMCs were taken from around 9.1 ml of fresh peripheral blood. This clonotype was picked up a small number of times. The antigen is undetermined. V shed 0 bases and J 8 bases; nucleotides not matched to a gene: 6. Per germline, CDR1 MNHEY and CDR2 SVGAGI. The CDR3 has 15 residues. The source of this sequence is a woman younger than 35 with Graves' hyperthyroidism. The sequenced material came from blood. The gene calls are TRBV6-5 and TRBJ2-1, with TRBD2 matching 8 bases. CDR3 region: CASSYSWTSPHEQFF. The CDR3 nucleotides read TGTGCCAGCAGTTACTCCTGGACTAGCCCCCATGAGCAGTTCTTC.